This T cell receptor beta chain came from a study of blood T cells in healthy people across ages. The study recruited healthy Caucasian donors from Russia who were aged roughly 6 to 95. A second PCR, run for about 7 to 11 cycles, used a sample-barcoded 5' primer plus a J-beta primer mix. In TCRdb, the 5' RACE reads were re-called with MiXCR into one record per CDR3 protein. The sample has around 1.5 million distinct CDR3 sequences, approximately 59% seen once. Remarks on this clonotype: What it binds is not known.

Study-wide results and caveats: Roughly linear declines in TCR beta diversity per million T cells occurred with age.

Trimming left V 1 base short and J 5 bases short, with 9 bases between. The CDR3 extends over 14 amino acids. CDR1 is LGHNA and CDR2 is YSLEER in the germline V gene. The receptor was isolated from a man in his late teens or twenties in good health. The specimen was blood. V and J are TRBV4-3 and TRBJ2-1; TRBD2 is a possible D gene (5 bases). The chain's CDR3 is CASSQAGLNNEQFF. The CDR3 DNA reads TGCGCCAGCAGCCAAGCGGGGTTGAACAATGAGCAGTTCTTC.